The 6 T cell receptor beta chains listed next were all sequenced from one sample in a study of blood T cells in healthy people across ages. A sample-barcoded 5' primer and a J-beta primer mix were used in a second PCR of roughly 7 to 12 cycles. One entry per CDR3 protein results from TCRdb running MiXCR on the 5' RACE reads. The sample lists 250,000 to 300,000 distinct CDR3 sequences; 27% were seen once. Sequenced: blood. These receptors were collected from a woman aged 65 to 85 in good health.

This clonotype was observed a handful of times. V is TRBV29-1 and J is TRBJ1-4; D unclear. Trimming cost V 7 bases and J 3 bases, with 12 bases left between them. The CDR3 sequence is 13 residues long. Germline CDR1 is SQVTM and CDR2 is ANQGSEA. CDR3 loop: CSARSGPNEKLFF. CDR3 DNA: TGCAGCGCTAGATCCGGACCTAATGAAAAACTGTTTTTT.

This clonotype was found many times. V is TRBV9 and J is TRBJ2-5, with D possibly matching TRBD2 (6 bases). The J call is doubtful: the DNA matches TRBJ2-7 better. CDR3 length equals 13 residues. In germline, CDR1 is SGDLS, CDR2 YYNGEE. The CDR3 coding sequence is TGTGCCAGCTCGGTCGGGGGATCCTACGAGCAGTACTTC. Encoded protein: CASSVGGSYEQYF.

The genes are TRBV7-2 and TRBJ2-1, with D hard to call. Germline CDR1 SGHTA, CDR2 FQGNSA. Trimming shortened V by 5 bases and J by 3 bases, and 5 bases separated the two germline ends. The CDR3 has 12 amino acids. CDR3 residues: CASSTLYNEQFF. The CDR3 DNA follows: TGTGCCAGCAGCACACTCTACAATGAGCAGTTCTTC.

V and J are TRBV7-7 and TRBJ1-3; D may be TRBD1 (6 bases). The CDR3 contains 13 residues. With 1 base removed from V and 8 bases from J, the gap between germline ends came to 9 bases. Germline loops: CDR1 SSHAT, CDR2 FNYEAQ (reference sequence). This CDR3 reads CASSLDPGDTIYF. The CDR3 nucleotides read TGTGCCAGCAGCTTAGATCCAGGGGACACCATATATTTT.

This clonotype was recorded a few times. The rearrangement uses TRBV7-2 and TRBJ2-1; 8 bases line up with TRBD2. Germline loops: CDR1 SGHTA, CDR2 FQGNSA. This CDR3 is built from 15 residues. J gave up 5 bases and V 4 bases, and 7 bases lay outside the gene matches. The CDR3 coding sequence is TGTGCCAGCAGCTCAGGACTAGCCTTACACAATGAGCAGTTCTTC. Its translation: CASSSGLALHNEQFF.

This chain uses TRBV29-1 with TRBJ2-5; maybe TRBD1 (6 bases). The CDR3 is 13 residues long. The V gene lost 7 bases and the J gene lost 3 bases, with 15 bases spanning the gap. Germline CDR1 reads SQVTM; CDR2 reads ANQGSEA. The CDR3 loop is CSAPPGTKETQYF. The CDR3 DNA follows: TGCAGCGCTCCGCCCGGGACAAAAGAGACCCAGTACTTC.